The 14 T cell receptor beta chains presented below share a single source sample, sequenced in a study of shared clonotypes between healthy human individuals. CD8 cells classed as naive were CD45RO-negative and positively selected for CCR7, excluding terminally differentiated effector memory CD45RA+ cells. The repertoire was sequenced with immunoSEQ multiplex PCR; TCRdb's copy has only in-frame clones and lacks some. The table records roughly 2 million clones, approximately 94% of them present only once. Input material: naive CD8+ T cells sorted from blood. The source is a man younger than 35 in good health.

About this clone itself: The identical CDR3 is also encoded by other nucleotide sequences in the sample. The V gene is TRBV6-5, the J gene TRBJ2-7, with 7 bases matching TRBD2. The CDR3 sequence is 14 residues long. The germline V gene has CDR1 MNHEY and CDR2 SVGAGI. The V and J ends lost 5 bases and 0 bases, in that order; junction bases with no gene match: 4. Here the CDR3 reads CASSPGTTSYEQYF. The CDR3 DNA reads TGTGCCAGCAGTCCCGGGACTACCTCCTACGAGCAGTACTTC.

This chain links TRBV7-9 with TRBJ2-1; D is uncertain. The CDR3 consists of 14 residues. V was cut by 5 bases and J by 6 bases, with 14 bases left in between. Germline CDR1 reads SEHNR; CDR2 reads FQNEAQ (reference sequence). The chain's CDR3 is CASSHPLSPNEQFF. The CDR3 DNA reads TGTGCCAGCAGCCACCCTCTATCGCCCAATGAGCAGTTCTTC.

V usage is TRBV30 and J usage is TRBJ1-6; TRBD1 agrees at 7 bases. In germline, CDR1 is GTSNPN, CDR2 SVGIG (reference sequence). This CDR3 has 15 residues. J was trimmed by 6 bases and V by 0 bases; bases with no gene match: 5. The CDR3 nucleotides are TGTGCCTGGAGTGTAGACAGGGTGATTAATTCACCCCTCCACTTT. It specifies CAWSVDRVINSPLHF. The full variable domain, in which reference TRBV30 and TRBJ1-6 provide the parts outside the CDR3, is SQTIHQWPATLVQPVGSPLSLECTVEGTSNPNLYWYRQAAGRGLQLLFYSVGIGQISSEVPQNLSASRPQDRQFILSSKKLLLSDSGFYLCAWSVDRVINSPLHFGNGTRLTVT.

This chain uses TRBV5-4 with TRBJ2-1; D unclear. The CDR3 is made up of 14 amino acids. CDR1 is SGHNT and CDR2 is YYREEE in the germline V gene (reference sequence). Trimming removed 2 bases at V and 0 bases at J, with 6 bases between. CDR3 sequence: CASSFSTSYNEQFF. The DNA of the CDR3 is TGTGCCAGCAGCTTCTCTACCTCCTACAATGAGCAGTTCTTC.

A single count supports this clone. The chain uses TRBV4-3 and TRBJ2-5; D remains ambiguous. There are 15 residues in the CDR3. Germline CDR1 is LGHNA and CDR2 is YSLEER. Deletions cut 0 bases from V and 0 bases from J, with 8 bases between. This chain's CDR3 is CASSQEWHHQETQYF. The CDR3 nucleotides read TGCGCCAGCAGCCAAGAATGGCACCACCAAGAGACCCAGTACTTC.

The J gene is TRBJ1-5, the V gene TRBV6-1; D not resolved. The CDR3 has 14 residues. Between the trimmed V and J ends, which lost 1 base and 6 bases, there was a span of 10 bases. Germline V gene sequence: CDR1 MNHNS, CDR2 SASEGT. The CDR3 protein is CASSEGQTIQPQHF. CDR3 DNA sequence: TGTGCCAGCAGTGAAGGGCAGACTATTCAGCCCCAGCATTTT.

The chain combines TRBV27 with TRBJ2-1, with D possibly matching TRBD2 (5 bases). The CDR3 is 14 amino acids. V was clipped by 7 bases and J by 4 bases, with 14 bases between them. The germline gives CDR1 MNHEY, CDR2 SMNVEV (reference sequence). The CDR3 reads CASTQSGEYNEQFF. DNA for the CDR3: TGTGCCAGCACCCAGAGCGGAGAGTACAATGAGCAGTTCTTC.

The V call is TRBV28, the J call TRBJ1-5; D not resolved. The CDR3 spans 15 residues. Trimming took 6 bases from V and 1 from J, leaving 13 bases between them. Germline V gives CDR1 MDHEN, CDR2 SYDVKM. CDR3 protein: CASSPRPGSNQPQHF. The CDR3 coding sequence is TGTGCCAGCAGCCCCCGTCCGGGAAGCAATCAGCCCCAGCATTTT.

The rearrangement uses TRBV12-2 and TRBJ2-5; the table's D call TRBD2 went unverified against the DNA. TRBV12-2 is designated a pseudogene. The CDR3 length is 15 residues. CDR3 DNA sequence: TGTGCAAGTCGCTTATCCGAGCGGGCGGGGACGACCCAGTACTTC. Its translation is CASRLSERAGTTQYF.

In the case of this clone: The same CDR3 arises from other DNA sequences in this sample as well. J is TRBJ2-7 and V is TRBV4-1; D tentatively reads TRBD1 or TRBD2 (5 bases each). Trimming removed 0 bases at V and 3 bases at J, with 9 bases between. CDR1 and CDR2 (germline): MGHRA, YSYEKL. There are 14 residues in the CDR3. The CDR3 is CASSQEPGLYEQYF. In DNA, the CDR3 is TGCGCCAGCAGCCAAGAGCCGGGGCTCTACGAGCAGTACTTC.

This clone was recorded only once. The rearrangement uses TRBV11-2 and TRBJ2-7; D gene ambiguous. The germline V and J ends were trimmed by 6 bases and 6 bases, with 12 bases remaining between them. Germline CDR1 reads SGHAT; CDR2 reads FQNNGV. The CDR3 consists of 12 residues. As DNA, the CDR3 is TGTGCCAGCAGTTACGTAGAAGTCGAGCAGTACTTC. It translates to CASSYVEVEQYF.

V is TRBV6-1 and J is TRBJ2-7; D is perhaps TRBD2 (7 bases). This CDR3 spans 15 amino acids. V lost 3 bases to trimming and J lost 6 bases, with 18 bases between them. Germline values: CDR1 MNHNS, CDR2 SASEGT. CDR3 nucleotide sequence: TGTGCCAGCAGTGAGGTGGCGGGGGCTCAAGGCGAGCAGTACTTC. Translating gives CASSEVAGAQGEQYF.

With respect to this clone: Other nucleotide sequences from this sample produce the same CDR3. This sequence joins TRBV27 and TRBJ2-7, with no clear D. The germline CDR1 and CDR2 sequences are MNHEY and SMNVEV (reference sequence). The CDR3 loop spans 14 amino acids. Trimming took off 3 bases at V and 2 bases at J, with 11 bases between the two ends. CDR3 DNA sequence: TGTGCCAGCAGTTTTTTTGCCGGAGCCTACGAGCAGTACTTC. Translation gives CASSFFAGAYEQYF.

The gene calls are TRBV19 and TRBJ2-3, with TRBD1 identical over 9 bases. CDR3 length: 15 residues. The V segment lost 7 bases and the J segment 0 bases; nucleotides outside the gene matches: 5. Germline CDR1 is LNHDA and CDR2 is SQIVND (reference sequence). This chain's CDR3 is CASNSGTGSTDTQYF. DNA of the CDR3: TGTGCCAGTAACAGCGGGACAGGGAGCACAGATACGCAGTATTTT.